This entry features one TCR beta chain sequence. Its antigen is currently unknown. The CDR3 has 15 residues. The germline V gene has CDR1 SGHRS and CDR2 YFSETQ. V trimming: 3 bases; J trimming: 7 bases; junction bases outside the gene matches: 12. The data originate from a study of T cells in localized non-small cell lung cancer. Overall study findings and caveats: Highest T cell clonality was seen in uninvolved adjacent lung, surpassing that measured in tumor.

The repertoire was sequenced with immunoSEQ multiplex PCR; TCRdb's copy has only in-frame clones and lacks some. Of under 2,000 clones in the sample, roughly a quarter were seen once. The rearrangement links TRBV5-1 to TRBJ1-2; the match to TRBD1 covers 7 bases. This specimen was lung tumor tissue, taken before any cancer treatment. This sequence was found in a woman aged 35-70 years with stage III lung adenocarcinoma. This CDR3 reads CASSSLPTDRAGYTF. CDR3 sequence (DNA): TGCGCCAGCAGCTCCCTCCCTACAGACAGGGCTGGCTACACCTTC. Supplemented by reference TRBV5-1 and TRBJ1-2, the full variable domain reads KAGVTQTPRYLIKTRGQQVTLSCSPISGHRSVSWYQQTPGQGLQFLFEYFSETQRNKGNFPGRFSGRQFSNSRSEMNVSTLELGDSALYLCASSSLPTDRAGYTFGSGTRLTVV.